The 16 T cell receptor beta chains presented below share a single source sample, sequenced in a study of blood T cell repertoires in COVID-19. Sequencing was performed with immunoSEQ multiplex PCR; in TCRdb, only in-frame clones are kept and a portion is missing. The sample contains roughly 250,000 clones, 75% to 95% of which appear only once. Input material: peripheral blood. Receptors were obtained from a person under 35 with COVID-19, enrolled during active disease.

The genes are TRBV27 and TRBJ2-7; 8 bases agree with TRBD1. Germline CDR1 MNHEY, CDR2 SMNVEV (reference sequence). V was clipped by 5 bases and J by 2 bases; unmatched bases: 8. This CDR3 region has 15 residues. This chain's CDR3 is CASSVGTGEAYEQYF. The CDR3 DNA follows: TGTGCCAGCAGTGTGGGGACAGGAGAAGCCTACGAGCAGTACTTC.

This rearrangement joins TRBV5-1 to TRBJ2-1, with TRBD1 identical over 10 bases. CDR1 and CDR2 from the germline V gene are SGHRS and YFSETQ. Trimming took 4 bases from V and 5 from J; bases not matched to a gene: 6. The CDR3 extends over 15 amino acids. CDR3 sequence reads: CASSERDRGDNEQFF. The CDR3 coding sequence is TGCGCCAGCAGCGAGAGGGACAGGGGAGACAATGAGCAGTTCTTC.

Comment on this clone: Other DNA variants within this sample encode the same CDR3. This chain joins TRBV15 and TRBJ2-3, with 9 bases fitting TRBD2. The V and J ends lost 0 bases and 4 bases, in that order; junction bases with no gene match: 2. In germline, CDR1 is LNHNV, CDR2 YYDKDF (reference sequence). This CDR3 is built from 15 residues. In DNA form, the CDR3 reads TGTGCCACCAGCAGAGAAGCGGGAGGCCCAGATACGCAGTATTTT. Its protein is CATSREAGGPDTQYF.

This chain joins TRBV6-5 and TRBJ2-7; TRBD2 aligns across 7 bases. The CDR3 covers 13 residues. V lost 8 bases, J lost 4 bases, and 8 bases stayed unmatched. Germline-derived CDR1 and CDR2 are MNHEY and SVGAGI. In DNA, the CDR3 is TGTGCCAGCGGCGGGGGAGGTTCGTACGAGCAGTACTTC. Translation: CASGGGGSYEQYF.

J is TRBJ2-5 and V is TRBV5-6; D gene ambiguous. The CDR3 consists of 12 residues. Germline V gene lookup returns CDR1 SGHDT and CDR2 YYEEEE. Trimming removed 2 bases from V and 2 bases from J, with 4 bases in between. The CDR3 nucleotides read TGTGCCAGCAGCTTACAGCAAGAGACCCAGTACTTC. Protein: CASSLQQETQYF. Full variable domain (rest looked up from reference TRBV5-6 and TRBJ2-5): DAGVTQSPTHLIKTRGQQVTLRCSPKSGHDTVSWYQQALGQGPQFIFQYYEEEERQRGNFPDRFSGHQFPNYSSELNVNALLLGDSALYLCASSLQQETQYFGPGTRLLVL.

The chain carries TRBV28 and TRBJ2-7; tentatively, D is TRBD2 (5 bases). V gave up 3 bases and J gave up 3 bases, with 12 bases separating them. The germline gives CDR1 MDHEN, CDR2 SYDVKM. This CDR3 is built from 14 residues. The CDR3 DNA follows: TGTGCCAGCAGTTTTGGAGGTCCCAGCTACGAGCAGTACTTC. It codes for CASSFGGPSYEQYF.

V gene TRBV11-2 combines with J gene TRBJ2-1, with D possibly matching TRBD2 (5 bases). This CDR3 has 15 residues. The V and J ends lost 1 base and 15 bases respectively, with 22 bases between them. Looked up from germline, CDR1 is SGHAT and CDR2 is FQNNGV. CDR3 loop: CASSLGYPDYNGRFF. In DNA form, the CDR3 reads TGTGCCAGCAGCTTAGGCTATCCAGACTACAATGGTCGGTTCTTC.

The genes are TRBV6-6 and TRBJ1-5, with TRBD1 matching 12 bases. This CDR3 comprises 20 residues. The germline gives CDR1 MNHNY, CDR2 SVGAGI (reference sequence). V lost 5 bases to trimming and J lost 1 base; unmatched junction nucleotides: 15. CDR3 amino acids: CASSHAPGTGGRESNQPQHF. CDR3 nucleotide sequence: TGTGCCAGCAGTCATGCCCCCGGGACAGGGGGCCGGGAGAGCAATCAGCCCCAGCATTTT.

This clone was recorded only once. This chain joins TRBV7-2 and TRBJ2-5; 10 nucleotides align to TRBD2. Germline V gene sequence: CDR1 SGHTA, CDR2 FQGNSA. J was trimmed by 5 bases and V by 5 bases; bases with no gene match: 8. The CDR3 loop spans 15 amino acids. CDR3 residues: CASSPSGRGPETQYF. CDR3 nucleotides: TGTGCCAGCAGCCCTAGCGGGAGAGGCCCGGAGACCCAGTACTTC. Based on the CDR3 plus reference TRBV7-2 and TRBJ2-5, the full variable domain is GAGVSQSPSNKVTEKGKDVELRCDPISGHTALYWYRQSLGQGLEFLIYFQGNSAPDKSGLPSDRFSAERTGGSVSTLTIQRTQQEDSAVYLCASSPSGRGPETQYFGPGTRLLVL.

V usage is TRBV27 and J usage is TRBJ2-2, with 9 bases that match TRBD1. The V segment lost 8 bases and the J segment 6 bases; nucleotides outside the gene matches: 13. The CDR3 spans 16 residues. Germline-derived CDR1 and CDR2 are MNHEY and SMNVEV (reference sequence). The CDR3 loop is CASLGFQTGGSGELFF. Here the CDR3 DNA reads TGTGCCAGCTTAGGGTTTCAGACAGGGGGATCCGGGGAGCTGTTTTTT.

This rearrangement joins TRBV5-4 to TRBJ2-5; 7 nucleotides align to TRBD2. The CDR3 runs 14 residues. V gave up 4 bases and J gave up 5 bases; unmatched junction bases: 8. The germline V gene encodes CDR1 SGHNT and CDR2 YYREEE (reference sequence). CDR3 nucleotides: TGTGCCAGCAGCGAAGGGGCGGGAGAGGAGACCCAGTACTTC. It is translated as CASSEGAGEETQYF.

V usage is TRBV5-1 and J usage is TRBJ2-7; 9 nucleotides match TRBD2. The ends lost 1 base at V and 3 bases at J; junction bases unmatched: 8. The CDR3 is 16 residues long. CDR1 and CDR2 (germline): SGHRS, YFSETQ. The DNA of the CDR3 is TGCGCCAGCAGCTTGAATCTGGCTAGCGGGGTCTACGAGCAGTACTTC. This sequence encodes CASSLNLASGVYEQYF.

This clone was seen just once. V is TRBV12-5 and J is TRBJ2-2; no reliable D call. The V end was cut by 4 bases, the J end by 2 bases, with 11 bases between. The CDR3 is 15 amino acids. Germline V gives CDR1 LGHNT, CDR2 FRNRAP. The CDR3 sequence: CASGSQTINTGELFF. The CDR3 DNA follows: TGTGCTAGTGGTTCCCAGACAATAAACACCGGGGAGCTGTTTTTT.

CDR3 sequence reads: CASNSPGQSTDTQYF. CDR3 sequence (DNA): TGTGCCAGTAATTCTCCGGGACAGTCCACAGATACGCAGTATTTT. The chain combines TRBV19 with TRBJ2-3; the match to TRBD1 covers 7 bases. The ends lost 7 bases at V and 2 bases at J; junction bases unmatched: 9. Per germline, CDR1 LNHDA and CDR2 SQIVND (reference sequence). CDR3 length: 15 amino acids. Combining the CDR3 with reference TRBV19 and TRBJ2-3 gives the whole variable domain DGGITQSPKYLFRKEGQNVTLSCEQNLNHDAMYWYRQDPGQGLRLIYYSQIVNDFQKGDIAEGYSVSREKKESFPLTVTSAQKNPTAFYLCASNSPGQSTDTQYFGPGTRLTVL.

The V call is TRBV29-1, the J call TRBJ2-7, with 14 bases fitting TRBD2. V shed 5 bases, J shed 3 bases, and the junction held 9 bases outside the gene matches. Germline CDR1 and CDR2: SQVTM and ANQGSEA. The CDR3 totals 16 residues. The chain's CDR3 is CSVRGGTSGSLYEQYF. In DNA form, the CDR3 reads TGCAGCGTTAGGGGAGGGACTAGCGGGAGTCTCTACGAGCAGTACTTC.

CDR3 DNA sequence: TGTGCCAGCAGCAAAGCACCTCGGGGAAAACTGTTTTTT. Protein sequence: CASSKAPRGKLFF. The chain recombines TRBV21-1 with TRBJ1-4. TRBV21-1 is marked as a pseudogene. The CDR3 has 13 amino acids.